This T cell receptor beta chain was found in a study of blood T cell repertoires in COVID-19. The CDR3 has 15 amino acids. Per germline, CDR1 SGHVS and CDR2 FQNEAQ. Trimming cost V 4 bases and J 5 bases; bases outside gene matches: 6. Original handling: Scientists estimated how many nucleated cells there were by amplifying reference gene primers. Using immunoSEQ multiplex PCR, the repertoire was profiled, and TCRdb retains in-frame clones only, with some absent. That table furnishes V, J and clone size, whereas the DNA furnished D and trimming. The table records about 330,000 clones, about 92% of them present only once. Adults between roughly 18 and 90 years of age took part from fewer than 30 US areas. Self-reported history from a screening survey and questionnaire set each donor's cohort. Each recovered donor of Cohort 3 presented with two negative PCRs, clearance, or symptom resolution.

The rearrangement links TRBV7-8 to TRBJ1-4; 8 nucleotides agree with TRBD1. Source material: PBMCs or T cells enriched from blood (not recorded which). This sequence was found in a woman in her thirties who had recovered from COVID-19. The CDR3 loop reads CASSSKTGVNEKLFF. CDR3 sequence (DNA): TGTGCCAGCAGCTCCAAGACAGGGGTAAATGAAAAACTGTTTTTT.